These T cell receptor beta chains were read from a single sample in a study of OX40 agonist ivuxolimab in advanced cancers. Produced via immunoSEQ multiplex PCR; TCRdb's table is partial and in-frame only. The table lists approximately 70,000 clones, around 73% of them singletons, with around 1.6% in the top ten. Material: CD4+ or CD8+ T cells sorted from blood, obtained in a trial of the OX40 agonist ivuxolimab. The receptors originated from an adult with an advanced solid tumor such as melanoma, head and neck, liver or kidney cancer. CDR3s include the opening cysteine and the closing phenylalanine or tryptophan. The D gene is left open where the match is weak. Expanded clones are given a class, and other clones once, few, many or no size at all.

NA | medium-sized | TRBJ1-2 | TRBV5-4 | TGTGCCAGCAGCTCCTCCGGACAGTCTAACTATGGCTACACCTTC | CASSSSGQSNYGYTF
NA | NA | TRBJ2-3 | TRBV5-1 | TGCGCCAGCAGCTTGGGTAGGGTAACAGATACGCAGTATTTT | CASSLGRVTDTQYF
NA | NA | TRBJ1-6 | TRBV7-3 | TGTGCCAGCAGCCGGGGACCGGATTCACCCCTCCACTTT | CASSRGPDSPLHF
TRBD2 | NA | TRBJ2-3 | TRBV5-1 | TGCGCCAGCACCCGGAATTTAGTGCGGGGGGGCACAGATACGCAGTATTTT | CASTRNLVRGGTDTQYF
NA | NA | TRBJ2-7 | TRBV5-1 | TGCGCCAGCAGTCCGGACGGAAGACCCAACTACGAGCAGTACTTC | CASSPDGRPNYEQYF
NA | NA | TRBJ1-3 | TRBV6-6 | TGTGCCAGCAGCCCACGGGGAAACACCATATATTTT | CASSPRGNTIYF
NA | NA | TRBJ1-1 | TRBV11-2 | TGTGCCAGCAGCTTAGGCTCCCGGTCGAGGAATGAAGCTTTCTTT | CASSLGSRSRNEAFF
NA | NA | TRBJ1-6 | TRBV7-9 | TGTGCCAGCAGCTTTGATCAGATGGGGAATTCACCCCTCCACTTT | CASSFDQMGNSPLHF
NA | NA | TRBJ2-3 | TRBV20-1 | TGCAGTGCCGGGACATCGGATACGCAGTATTTT | CSAGTSDTQYF
NA | NA | TRBJ2-5 | TRBV12-1 | TGTGCCAGCAGCTTGGGGCGGCCGGCCGGGACCCAGTACTTC | CASSLGRPAGTQYF
NA | NA | TRBJ1-1 | TRBV6-5 | TGTGCCAGCAGATCAGGGATGAACACTGAAGCTTTCTTT | CASRSGMNTEAFF
NA | NA | TRBJ1-1 | TRBV18 | TGTGCCAGCTCACCGCCTTTCGGCTACCAGATGAACACTGAAGCTTTCTTT | CASSPPFGYQMNTEAFF
NA | NA | TRBJ2-3 | TRBV25-1 | TGTGCCAGCAGTGATGGTGCGGCAGATACGCAGTATTTT | CASSDGAADTQYF
NA | NA | TRBJ2-5 | TRBV7-9 | TGTGCCAGCAGCTTAGCTCATGGCCCACTAGAGACCCAGTACTTC | CASSLAHGPLETQYF
NA | NA | TRBJ1-4 | TRBV5-1 | TGCGCCAGCAGCTTGGTGGCGGACCGCAATGAAAAACTGTTTTTT | CASSLVADRNEKLFF
TRBD2 | NA | TRBJ2-1 | TRBV7-3 | TGTGCCAGCAGCCCTATTGTTGAGACTAGCGGGGTGGGTGAGCAGTTCTTC | CASSPIVETSGVGEQFF
NA | once | TRBJ1-1 | TRBV15 | TGTGCCACCAGCTTTCCCCAGGCTGAAGCTTTCTTT | CATSFPQAEAFF
NA | NA | TRBJ1-2 | TRBV7-9 | TGTGCCAGCAGCCAAGTAAGCTCGGGCTACACCTTC | CASSQVSSGYTF
NA | NA | TRBJ1-1 | TRBV19 | TGTGCCAGTACTCTCCTAGCGGGGGAGAACACTGAAGCTTTCTTT | CASTLLAGENTEAFF
NA | many | TRBJ2-2 | TRBV7-9 | TGTGCCAGCAGGCCGGATACAGGGAGTTCGGCCGGGGAGCTGTTTTTT | CASRPDTGSSAGELFF
TRBD1 | NA | TRBJ1-1 | TRBV5-1 | TGCGCCAGCAGCCGACAGGGGGACACTGAAGCTTTCTTT | CASSRQGDTEAFF
NA | few | TRBJ1-3 | TRBV5-4 | TGTGCCAGCAGCTTGGGAGGGGGAAACTCTGGAAACACCATATATTTT | CASSLGGGNSGNTIYF
TRBD2 | once | TRBJ2-3 | TRBV6-1 | TGTGCCAGCAGTGAGACTAGCGGGGGCCCTCGGGATACGCAGTATTTT | CASSETSGGPRDTQYF
TRBD1 | few | TRBJ1-5 | TRBV6-5 | TGTGCCAGCAGTCAAAACAGGGGGCTGACTCAGCCCCAGCATTTT | CASSQNRGLTQPQHF
NA | NA | TRBJ2-5 | TRBV7-9 | TGTGCCAGCAGCTGGCACGAGACCCAGTACTTC | CASSWHETQYF
TRBD1 | NA | TRBJ2-5 | TRBV6-5 | TGTGCCAGCAGTTCGCTACAGGGGTGGAGGCAAGAGACCCAGTACTTC | CASSSLQGWRQETQYF
TRBD1 | NA | TRBJ2-2 | TRBV6-6 | TGTGCCAGCAGTCCGGCGCCTGACAGGGGTCCCGGGGAGCTGTTTTTT | CASSPAPDRGPGELFF
NA | few | TRBJ1-2 | TRBV5-4 | TGTGCCAGCAGCTTGGGGTCAGTTAGAAACTATGGCTACACCTTC | CASSLGSVRNYGYTF
TRBD2 | NA | TRBJ2-7 | TRBV4-2 | TGTGCCAGCAGCCAGGAAACCGGGACTAGCGCTTCCTACGAGCAGTACTTC | CASSQETGTSASYEQYF
TRBD2 | NA | TRBJ2-1 | TRBV7-6 | TGTGCCAGCAGCTTAGCGCCTAGCGGCTACAATGAGCAGTTCTTC | CASSLAPSGYNEQFF
NA | NA | TRBJ2-1 | TRBV4-1 | TGCGCCAGCAGCCAGGGGTGGGGGACCTACAATGAGCAGTTCTTC | CASSQGWGTYNEQFF
TRBD2 | NA | TRBJ2-1 | TRBV6-1 | TGTGCCAGCAGAAAAAGCGGGGGGGCCGATAATGAGCAGTTCTTC | CASRKSGGADNEQFF